The 2 T cell receptor beta chains in this list originate from one sample, sequenced in a study of cytomegalovirus exposure and HLA in healthy donors. Assay used: immunoSEQ multiplex PCR; TCRdb lists only in-frame clones, some missing. The sample has roughly 130,000 clones; roughly 87% are singletons. Sequencing was carried out using PBMCs. These receptors were taken from a woman aged 18 to 35 in good health and CMV-seropositive.

The chain employs TRBV4-1 and TRBJ2-1, with TRBD2 identical over 8 bases. The CDR3 has 17 amino acids. The germline CDR1 and CDR2 sequences are MGHRA and YSYEKL. V was clipped by 1 base and J by 2 bases; unmatched bases: 7. The CDR3 DNA sequence: TGCGCCAGCAGCCAAGGTATGGCGGGGGGTACCTACAATGAGCAGTTCTTC. Its translation is CASSQGMAGGTYNEQFF.

Written as DNA, the CDR3 is TGTGCCAGCAGCTTAGTGGCTAGCGGGGGGGCCGGTACGCAGTATTTT. It translates to CASSLVASGGAGTQYF. The chain recombines TRBV7-2 with TRBJ2-3, with TRBD2 matching over 12 bases. Germline V gives CDR1 SGHTA, CDR2 FQGNSA. The V gene end was trimmed by 1 base and the J gene end by 8 bases; junction bases not matched to a gene: 7. The CDR3 runs 16 residues.